These 10 T cell receptor beta chains came from one sample sequenced in a study of neurological immune-mediated disorders. Each CDR3 protein is one row after TCRdb ran MiXCR on the 5' RACE reads. The sample yields 55,000 to 75,000 distinct CDR3 sequences, roughly 15% seen once. Described time point: longitudinal time-point 1 (baseline). The material sequenced was PBMCs. The receptor source for this set is a female donor with HTLV-1-associated myelopathy (HAM/TSP).

This clonotype was detected many times. V usage is TRBV9 and J usage is TRBJ2-4; D could derive from TRBD1 or TRBD2 (6 bases each). V dropped 4 bases and J dropped 9 bases, with 17 bases sitting between them. The CDR3 spans 14 residues. Germline values: CDR1 SGDLS, CDR2 YYNGEE. The CDR3 DNA reads as TGTGCCAGCAGCTCCGGGACTGGGGGCGGCATTCAGTACTTC. It yields the protein CASSSGTGGGIQYF.

This clonotype was detected ten times or more. This chain links TRBV12-3 or TRBV12-4 with TRBJ2-5; D uncertain. The V end was cut by 3 bases, the J end by 1 base, with 9 bases between. The CDR3 spans 14 residues. The CDR3 sequence is CASSLSQTQETQYF. CDR3 DNA sequence: TGTGCCAGCAGTTTGTCCCAAACCCAAGAGACCCAGTACTTC.

With respect to this clonotype: A read error is possible here, since a much larger clone lies one base away. The chain recombines TRBV18 with TRBJ2-1; tentative D call: TRBD2 (5 bases). Trimming removed 1 base from V and 0 bases from J, with 7 bases in between. CDR3 length: 15 residues. Germline V lookup: CDR1 KGHSH, CDR2 LQKENI. CDR3 sequence: CASSPLGSSYNEQFF. For the CDR3, the DNA is TGTGCCAGCTCACCACTGGGGAGCTCCTACAATGAGCAGTTCTTC.

The table lists this clonotype with many counts. The J gene is TRBJ1-5, the V gene TRBV6-2 or TRBV6-3; D might be TRBD1 (5 bases). Looked up from germline, CDR1 is MNHEY and CDR2 is SVGEGT. CDR3 length equals 16 residues. With 2 bases removed from V and 7 bases from J, the gap between germline ends came to 18 bases. The CDR3 DNA follows: TGTGCCAGCAGTTACCGGGGGACCCTCGACGGACAGCCCCAGCATTTT. Amino acid sequence: CASSYRGTLDGQPQHF.

This chain connects TRBV6-5 to TRBJ2-7; a weak D match, TRBD2 (5 bases). This CDR3 contains 14 residues. V lost 6 bases and J 6 bases, leaving 18 bases between the germline ends. Germline assignment: CDR1 MNHEY and CDR2 SVGAGI. The CDR3 DNA sequence: TGTGCCAGCAGCTCGTCCGGGAACTTTATCGAGCAGTACTTC. This translates into CASSSSGNFIEQYF.

This clonotype has only a few counts. J is TRBJ2-7 and V is TRBV10-1; D assignment may be TRBD1 or TRBD2 (5 bases each). The CDR3 runs to 16 residues. Trimming removed 5 bases at V and 2 bases at J, with 19 bases between. Germline V gives CDR1 WNHNN, CDR2 SYGVQD (reference sequence). In DNA form, the CDR3 reads TGCGCCAGCAGTCGTTATGTGGGACCGAAAACCTACGAGCAGTACTTC. It is translated as CASSRYVGPKTYEQYF.

With regard to this clonotype: The junction departs from germline at one end; a sequencing error may be responsible. The J gene is TRBJ2-3, the V gene TRBV7-3, with D possibly TRBD2 on 7 matching bases. Germline-derived CDR1 and CDR2 are SGHTA and FQGTGA. The CDR3 sequence is 16 residues long. CDR3 sequence (DNA): TGCTCCAGCAGCTTAGGTGGGGGGGCCATGGCAGATACGCAGTATTTT. Protein product: CSSSLGGGAMADTQYF.

V and J are TRBV20-1 and TRBJ2-1, with D unclear. Trimming left V 0 bases short and J 5 bases short, with 8 bases between. Per the germline V gene, CDR1 is DFQATT and CDR2 is SNEGSKA (reference sequence). The CDR3 has 13 residues. CDR3 sequence reads: CSAREDRHNEQFF. CDR3 bases: TGCAGTGCTAGAGAGGACCGGCACAATGAGCAGTTCTTC.

This clonotype was counted at least ten times. This chain connects TRBV11-2 to TRBJ2-7; D ambiguous. The germline gives CDR1 SGHAT, CDR2 FQNNGV. Trimming pared 6 bases from V and 7 bases from J, leaving 7 bases between. The CDR3 is 10 residues long. Written as DNA, the CDR3 is TGTGCCAGCAGGCCGGGTGAGCAGTACTTC. Its protein is CASRPGEQYF.

In this sample, this clonotype turned up many times. This chain connects TRBV29-1 to TRBJ1-2, with 10 nucleotides matching TRBD1. The CDR3 totals 13 residues. V trimming: 4 bases; J trimming: 4 bases; junction bases outside the gene matches: 3. From germline, CDR1 is SQVTM and CDR2 ANQGSEA. The CDR3 here is CSVAGQGGYGYTF. The CDR3 bases are TGCAGCGTTGCTGGACAGGGGGGCTATGGCTACACCTTC. The variable domain in full, with the rest retrieved from reference TRBV29-1 and TRBJ1-2, is SAVISQKPSRDICQRGTSLTIQCQVDSQVTMMFWYRQQPGQSLTLIATANQGSEATYESGFVIDKFPISRPNLTFSTLTVSNMSPEDSSIYLCSVAGQGGYGYTFGSGTRLTVV.